In its sample, the clone carrying this T cell receptor (beta chain) was seen a few times. Its antigen is currently unknown. These data are taken from a study of cytomegalovirus exposure and HLA in healthy donors. Background on the study: Out of 398 genotyped donors, around 80% belonged to the Caucasian-associated ancestry cluster.

General study findings and limits: Accounts indicate the classifier identified cytomegalovirus status with strong specificity and sensitivity. Later analysis identified a missense DCLRE1C variant that was linked to TCR beta V- and J-gene trimming. Per a prior analysis, the majority of TCR beta V segments were productive roughly 87% or roughly 30% of the time.

V was clipped by 3 bases and J by 1 base, with 21 bases between them. Looked up from germline, CDR1 is ENHRY and CDR2 is SYGVKD. This CDR3 is 19 amino acids long. Primers: 60 Vbeta forward and 13 Jbeta reverse. Generated by immunoSEQ multiplex PCR, the TCRdb table keeps only in-frame clones and is missing some. The repertoire includes about 110,000 clones, 71% of them detected once, and roughly 3% sits in the top ten. V is TRBV10-3 and J is TRBJ2-2, with D possibly matching TRBD1 (5 bases). This TCR was sampled from a female donor in good health and CMV-seronegative. Sequencing was performed on PBMCs. DNA of the CDR3: TGTGCCATCAGTGACCCGTGGACGAAGGGGCCCAAGAACACCGGGGAGCTGTTTTTT. It translates to CAISDPWTKGPKNTGELFF.